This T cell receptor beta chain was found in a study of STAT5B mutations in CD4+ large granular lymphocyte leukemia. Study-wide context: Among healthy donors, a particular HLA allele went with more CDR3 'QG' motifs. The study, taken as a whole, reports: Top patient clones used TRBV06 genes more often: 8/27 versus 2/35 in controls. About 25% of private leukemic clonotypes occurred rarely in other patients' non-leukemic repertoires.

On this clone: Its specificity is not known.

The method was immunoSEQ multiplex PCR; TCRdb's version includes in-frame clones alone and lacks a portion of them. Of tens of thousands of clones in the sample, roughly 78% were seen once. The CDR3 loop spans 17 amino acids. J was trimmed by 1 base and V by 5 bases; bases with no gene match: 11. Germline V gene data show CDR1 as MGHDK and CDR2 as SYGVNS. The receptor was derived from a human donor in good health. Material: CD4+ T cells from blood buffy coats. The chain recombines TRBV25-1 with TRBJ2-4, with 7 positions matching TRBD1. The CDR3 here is CASSSLTGERAKNIQYF. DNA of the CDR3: TGTGCCAGCAGTTCCCTAACAGGGGAAAGGGCCAAAAACATTCAGTACTTC.